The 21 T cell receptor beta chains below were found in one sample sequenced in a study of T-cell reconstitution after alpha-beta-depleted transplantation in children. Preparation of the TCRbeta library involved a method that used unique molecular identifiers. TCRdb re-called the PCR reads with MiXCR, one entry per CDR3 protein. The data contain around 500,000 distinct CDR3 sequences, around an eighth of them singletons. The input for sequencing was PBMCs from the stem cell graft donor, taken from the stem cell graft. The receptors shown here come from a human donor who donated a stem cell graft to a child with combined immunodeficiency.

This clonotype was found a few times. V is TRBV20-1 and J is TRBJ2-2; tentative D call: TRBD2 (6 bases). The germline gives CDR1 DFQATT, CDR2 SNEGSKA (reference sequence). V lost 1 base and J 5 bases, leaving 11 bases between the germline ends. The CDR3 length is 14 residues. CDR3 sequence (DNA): TGCAGTGCTAGAGGGGGCGCGGGGACCGGGGAGCTGTTTTTT. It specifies CSARGGAGTGELFF.

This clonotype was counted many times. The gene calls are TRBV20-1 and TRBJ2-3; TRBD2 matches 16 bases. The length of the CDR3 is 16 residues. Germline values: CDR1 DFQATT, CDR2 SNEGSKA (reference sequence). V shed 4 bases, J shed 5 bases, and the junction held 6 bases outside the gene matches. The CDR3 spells CSAISGTSGRVDTQYF. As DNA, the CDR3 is TGCAGTGCTATATCCGGGACTAGCGGGAGGGTAGATACGCAGTATTTT.

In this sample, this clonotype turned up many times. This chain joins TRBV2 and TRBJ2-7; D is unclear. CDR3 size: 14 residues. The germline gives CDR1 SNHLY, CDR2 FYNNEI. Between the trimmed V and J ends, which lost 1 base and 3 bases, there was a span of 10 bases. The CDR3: CASSEGHYGYEQYF. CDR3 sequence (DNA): TGTGCCAGCAGTGAAGGTCACTACGGCTACGAGCAGTACTTC.

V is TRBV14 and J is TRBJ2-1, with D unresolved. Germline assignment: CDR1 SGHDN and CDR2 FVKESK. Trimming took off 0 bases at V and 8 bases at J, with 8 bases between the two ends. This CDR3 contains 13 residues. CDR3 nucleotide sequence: TGTGCCAGCAGCCAAGATCCTAGGTATGAGCAGTTCTTC. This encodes CASSQDPRYEQFF.

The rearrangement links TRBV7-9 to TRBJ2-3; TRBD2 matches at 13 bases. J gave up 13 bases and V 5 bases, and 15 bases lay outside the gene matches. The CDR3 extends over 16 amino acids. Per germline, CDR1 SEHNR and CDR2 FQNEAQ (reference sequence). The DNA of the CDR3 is TGTGCCAGCAGCCCAGGGCGGGGGACTAGCGGGACTTCGGAGTATTTT. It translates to CASSPGRGTSGTSEYF.

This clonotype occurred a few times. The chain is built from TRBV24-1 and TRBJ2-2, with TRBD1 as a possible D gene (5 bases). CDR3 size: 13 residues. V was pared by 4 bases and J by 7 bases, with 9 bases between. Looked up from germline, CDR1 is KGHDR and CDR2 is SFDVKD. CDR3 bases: TGTGCCACCAGTGACAGGGCGGTCGGGGAGCTGTTTTTT. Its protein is CATSDRAVGELFF.

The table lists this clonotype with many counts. The CDR3: CATSDPGRQGVHEQYF. As DNA, the CDR3 is TGTGCCACCAGTGACCCTGGCCGCCAGGGCGTCCACGAGCAGTACTTC. The chain links TRBV24-1 to TRBJ2-7, with a weak D call TRBD1 (5 bases). V was pared by 4 bases and J by 5 bases, with 20 bases between. CDR3 length: 16 amino acids. The germline V gene encodes CDR1 KGHDR and CDR2 SFDVKD.

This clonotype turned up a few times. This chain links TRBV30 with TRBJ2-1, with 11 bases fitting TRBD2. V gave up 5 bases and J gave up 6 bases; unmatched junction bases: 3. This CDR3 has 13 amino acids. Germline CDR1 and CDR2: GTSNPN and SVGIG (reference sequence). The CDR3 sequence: CAWLTSGSNEQFF. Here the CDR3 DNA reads TGTGCCTGGTTAACTAGCGGGAGCAATGAGCAGTTCTTC.

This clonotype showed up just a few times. CDR3 protein: CAWRGFFTGELFF. The CDR3 nucleotides read TGTGCCTGGAGAGGGTTCTTCACCGGGGAGCTGTTTTTT. The V and J genes are TRBV30 and TRBJ2-2; D gene ambiguous. Looked up from germline, CDR1 is GTSNPN and CDR2 is SVGIG (reference sequence). This CDR3 region has 13 residues. V lost 3 bases to trimming and J lost 4 bases, with 9 bases between them.

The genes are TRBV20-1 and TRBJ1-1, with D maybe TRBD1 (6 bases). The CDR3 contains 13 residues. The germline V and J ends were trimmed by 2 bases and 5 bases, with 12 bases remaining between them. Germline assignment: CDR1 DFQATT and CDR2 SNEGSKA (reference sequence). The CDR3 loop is CSARNREGTEAFF. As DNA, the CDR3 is TGCAGTGCTAGAAACAGGGAAGGTACTGAAGCTTTCTTT.

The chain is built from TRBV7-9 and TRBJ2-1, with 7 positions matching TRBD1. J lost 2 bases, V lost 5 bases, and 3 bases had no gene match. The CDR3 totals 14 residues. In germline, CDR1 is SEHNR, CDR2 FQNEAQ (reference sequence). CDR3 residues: CASSRQGPYNEQFF. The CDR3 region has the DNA TGTGCCAGCAGCCGACAGGGTCCCTACAATGAGCAGTTCTTC.

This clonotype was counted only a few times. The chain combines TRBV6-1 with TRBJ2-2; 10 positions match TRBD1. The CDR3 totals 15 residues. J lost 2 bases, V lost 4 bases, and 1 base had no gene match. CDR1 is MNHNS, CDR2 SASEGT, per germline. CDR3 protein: CASSVTGGNTGELFF. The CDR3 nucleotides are TGTGCCAGCAGTGTGACAGGGGGCAACACCGGGGAGCTGTTTTTT.

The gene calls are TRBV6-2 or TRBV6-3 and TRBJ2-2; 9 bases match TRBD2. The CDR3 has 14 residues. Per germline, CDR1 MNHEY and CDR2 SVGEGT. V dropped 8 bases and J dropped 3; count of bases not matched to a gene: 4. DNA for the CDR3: TGTGCCAGCGGTCAGCGGGAGGACACCGGGGAGCTGTTTTTT. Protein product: CASGQREDTGELFF.

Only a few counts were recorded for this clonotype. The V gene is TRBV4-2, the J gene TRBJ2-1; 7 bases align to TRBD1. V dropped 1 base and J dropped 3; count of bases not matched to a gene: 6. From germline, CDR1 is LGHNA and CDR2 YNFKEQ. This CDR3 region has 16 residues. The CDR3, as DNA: TGTGCCAGCAGCCAAGGCATGACAGGGAGCTACAATGAGCAGTTCTTC. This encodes CASSQGMTGSYNEQFF.

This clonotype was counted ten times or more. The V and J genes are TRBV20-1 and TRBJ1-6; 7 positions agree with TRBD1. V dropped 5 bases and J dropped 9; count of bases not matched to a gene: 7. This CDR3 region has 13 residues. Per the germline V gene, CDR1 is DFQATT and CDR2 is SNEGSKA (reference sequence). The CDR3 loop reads CSAQGGDLSPLHF. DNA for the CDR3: TGCAGTGCTCAGGGGGGGGACCTTTCACCCCTCCACTTT.

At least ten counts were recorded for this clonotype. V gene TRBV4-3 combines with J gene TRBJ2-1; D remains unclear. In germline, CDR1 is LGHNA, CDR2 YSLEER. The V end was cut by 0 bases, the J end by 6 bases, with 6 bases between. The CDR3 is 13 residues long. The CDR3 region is CASSQEGTNEQFF. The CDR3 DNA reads TGCGCCAGCAGCCAAGAGGGCACCAATGAGCAGTTCTTC.

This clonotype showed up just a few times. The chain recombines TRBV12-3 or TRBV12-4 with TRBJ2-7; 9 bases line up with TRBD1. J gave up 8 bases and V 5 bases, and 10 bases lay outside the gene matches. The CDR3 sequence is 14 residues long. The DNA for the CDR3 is TGTGCCAGCAGTCTGCCGGGACAGGGCCTTCAGCAGTACTTC. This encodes CASSLPGQGLQQYF.

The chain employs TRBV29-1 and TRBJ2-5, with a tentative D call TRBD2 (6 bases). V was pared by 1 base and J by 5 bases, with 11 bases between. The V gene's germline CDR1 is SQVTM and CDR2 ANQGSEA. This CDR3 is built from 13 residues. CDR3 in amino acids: CSVEGRGWETQYF. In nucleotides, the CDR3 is TGCAGCGTTGAAGGTCGGGGGTGGGAGACCCAGTACTTC.

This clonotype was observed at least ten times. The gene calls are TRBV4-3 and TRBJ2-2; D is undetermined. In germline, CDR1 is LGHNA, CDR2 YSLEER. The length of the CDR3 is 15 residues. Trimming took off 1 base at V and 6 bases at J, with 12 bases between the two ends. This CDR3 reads CASSQGRGAPGELFF. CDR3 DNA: TGCGCCAGCAGCCAAGGACGAGGAGCTCCCGGGGAGCTGTTTTTT.

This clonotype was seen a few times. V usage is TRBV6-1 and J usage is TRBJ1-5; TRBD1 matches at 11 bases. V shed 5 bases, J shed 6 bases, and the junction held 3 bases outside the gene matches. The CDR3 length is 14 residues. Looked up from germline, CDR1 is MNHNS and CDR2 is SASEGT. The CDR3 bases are TGTGCCAGCAGTCGGACAGGGGGCAGTCAGCCCCAGCATTTT. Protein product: CASSRTGGSQPQHF.

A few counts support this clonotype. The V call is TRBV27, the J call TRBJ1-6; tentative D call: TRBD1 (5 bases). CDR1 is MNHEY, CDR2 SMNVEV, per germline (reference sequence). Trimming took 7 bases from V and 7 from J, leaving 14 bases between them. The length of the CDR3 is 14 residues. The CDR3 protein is CASNRAGYNSPLHF. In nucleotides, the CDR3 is TGTGCCAGCAACCGGGCAGGGTACAATTCACCCCTCCACTTT.